This entry is about one T cell receptor (beta chain). This record comes from a study of T-cell reconstitution after alpha-beta-depleted transplantation in children. The CDR3 runs 13 residues. V was trimmed by 4 bases and J by 4 bases, leaving 13 bases between them. In germline, CDR1 is DFQATT, CDR2 SNEGSKA (reference sequence). Preparing the TCRbeta library involved the use of unique molecular identifiers. TCRdb called the PCR reads again in MiXCR, with one record for every CDR3 protein. The sample yields 600,000 to 700,000 distinct CDR3 sequences, around a sixth seen once. This receptor was obtained from a human donor who donated a stem cell graft to a child with acute myeloid leukemia. V is TRBV20-1 and J is TRBJ2-5, with D unresolved. Sequences were derived from PBMCs from the stem cell graft donor, sampled from the stem cell graft. CDR3 amino acids: CSAIAFLGETQYF. As DNA, the CDR3 is TGCAGTGCTATAGCCTTTCTGGGAGAGACCCAGTACTTC.